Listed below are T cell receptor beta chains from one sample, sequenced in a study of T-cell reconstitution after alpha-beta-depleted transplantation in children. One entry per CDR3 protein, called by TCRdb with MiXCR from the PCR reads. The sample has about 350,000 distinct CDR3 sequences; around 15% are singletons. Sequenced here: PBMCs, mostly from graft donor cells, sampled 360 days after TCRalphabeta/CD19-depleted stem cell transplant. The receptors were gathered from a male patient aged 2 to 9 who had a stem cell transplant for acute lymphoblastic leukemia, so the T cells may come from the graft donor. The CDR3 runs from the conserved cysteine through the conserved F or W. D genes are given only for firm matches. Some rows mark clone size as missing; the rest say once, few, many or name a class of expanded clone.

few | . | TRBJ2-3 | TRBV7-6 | TGTGCCAGCAGCCCGGGGACGTCAGATACGCAGTATTTT | CASSPGTSDTQYF
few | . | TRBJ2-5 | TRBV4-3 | TGCGCCAGCAGCCAAGACCATACGGGACGGGAGACCCAGTACTTC | CASSQDHTGRETQYF
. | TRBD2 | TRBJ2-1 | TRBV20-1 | TGCAGTGCTAGATACCGGAGACTAGCGGGAGCTTGGGAGCAGTTCTTC | CSARYRRLAGAWEQFF
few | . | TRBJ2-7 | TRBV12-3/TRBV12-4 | TGTGCCAGCAGTTTTCATCAGGGGAATGCATACGAGCAGTACTTC | CASSFHQGNAYEQYF
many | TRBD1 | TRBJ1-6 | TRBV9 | TGTGCCAGCAGCGCAAGGACAGGGTCCCCCCTCCACTTT | CASSARTGSPLHF
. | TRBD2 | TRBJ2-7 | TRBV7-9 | TGTGCCAGCAGCACCCCAACCTTCGCGGGAGGGCCTCTTCTACCCTACGAGCAGTACTTC | CASSTPTFAGGPLLPYEQYF
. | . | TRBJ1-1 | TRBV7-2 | TGTGCCAGCAGCCGACACAGGGTGGCGAACACTGAAGCTTTCTTT | CASSRHRVANTEAFF
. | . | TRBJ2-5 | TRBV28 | TGTGCCAGCAGTTTATGGGTTGAAGAGACCCAGTACTTC | CASSLWVEETQYF
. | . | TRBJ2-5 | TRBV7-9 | TGTGCCAGCAGCTTGGAACTAATGAAAGAGACCCAGTACTTC | CASSLELMKETQYF
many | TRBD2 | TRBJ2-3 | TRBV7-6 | TGTGCCAGCAGCGAAGAAGCGGGGGGCACAGATACGCAGTATTTT | CASSEEAGGTDTQYF
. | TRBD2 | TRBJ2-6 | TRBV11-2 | TGTGCCAGCAGCTTCATAGTCGCCCTTCCAACTAGCGGGAGTGGGGCTGGGGCCAACGTCCTGACTTTC | CASSFIVALPTSGSGAGANVLTF
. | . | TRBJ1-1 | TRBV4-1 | TGCGCCAGCAGCCAAGATTTTTGGGGATGGGGAAACACTGAAGCTTTCTTT | CASSQDFWGWGNTEAFF
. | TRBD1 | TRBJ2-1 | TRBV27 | TGTGCCAGCAGTCCCAGGACAGGGGGCGTCCGCTACAATGAGCAGTTCTTC | CASSPRTGGVRYNEQFF
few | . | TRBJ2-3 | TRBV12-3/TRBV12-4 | TGTGCCAGCAGTTTATCAGAAGGCACAGATACGCAGTATTTT | CASSLSEGTDTQYF
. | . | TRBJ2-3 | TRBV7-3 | TGTGCCAGCAGCCCTTCATTGAGGGGCACAGATACGCAGTATTTT | CASSPSLRGTDTQYF
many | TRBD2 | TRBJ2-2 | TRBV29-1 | TGCAGCGTTGACCCCACAGGAAGCGGGGAAGACGGGGAGCTGTTTTTT | CSVDPTGSGEDGELFF
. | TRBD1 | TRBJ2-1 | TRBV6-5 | TGTGCCAGCAGGGAGACAGGGGCTGAGCAGTTCTTC | CASRETGAEQFF
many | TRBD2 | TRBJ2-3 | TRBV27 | TGTGCCAGCAGTTTACGAAGCGGGAGGGCCGATACGCAGTATTTT | CASSLRSGRADTQYF
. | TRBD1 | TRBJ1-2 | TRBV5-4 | TGTGCCAGCAGCCTCGGGACAGCGGACTATGGCTACACCTTC | CASSLGTADYGYTF
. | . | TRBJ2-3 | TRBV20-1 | TGCAGTGCTAGCAGGGGGGGACCCCCCACAGATACGCAGTATTTT | CSASRGGPPTDTQYF
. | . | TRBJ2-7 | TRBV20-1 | TGCAGTGCTAAGTCCTTCCCCGTGAACCCCTACGAGCAGTACTTC | CSAKSFPVNPYEQYF
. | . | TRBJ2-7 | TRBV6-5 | TGTGCCAGCAGTTACGTTAGGACGCCCTACGAGCAGTACTTC | CASSYVRTPYEQYF
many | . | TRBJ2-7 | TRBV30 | TGTGCCTGGAGTCTAGGACAGACCTACGAGCAGTACTTC | CAWSLGQTYEQYF
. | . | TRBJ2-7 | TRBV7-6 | TGTGCCAGCAGCTTGGGGGTTAGGGTAGGGACTTCCTACGAGCAGTACTTC | CASSLGVRVGTSYEQYF
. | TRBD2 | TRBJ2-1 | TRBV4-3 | TGCGCCAGCAGCCAAGCCCCGGGACTAGCTTTGGCCAATGAGCAGTTCTTC | CASSQAPGLALANEQFF
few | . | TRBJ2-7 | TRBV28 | TGTGCCAGCAGCCCCCTCGGGCTCGCGGCATCCTACGAGCAGTACTTC | CASSPLGLAASYEQYF
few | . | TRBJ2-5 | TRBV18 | TGTGCCAGCTCATCGAATATGGGGGAAGAGACCCAGTACTTC | CASSSNMGEETQYF
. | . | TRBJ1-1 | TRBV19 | TGTGCCAGTACGCCCCTTTTGAACACTGAAGCTTTCTTT | CASTPLLNTEAFF
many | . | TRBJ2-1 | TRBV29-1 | TGCAGCGTTGGGACTTCAGGCAATGAGCAGTTCTTC | CSVGTSGNEQFF
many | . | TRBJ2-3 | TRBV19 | TGTGCCAGTAGTATCTCGGCGTTGGGTACGCAGTATTTT | CASSISALGTQYF
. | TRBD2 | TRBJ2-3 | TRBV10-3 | TGTGCCATCAGTGATATAGCGGGGCCTCCTGATACGCAGTATTTT | CAISDIAGPPDTQYF
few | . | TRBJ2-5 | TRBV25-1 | TGTGCCAGCAGTGTAGGGGGAGGGGGACAACCAGAGACCCAGTACTTC | CASSVGGGGQPETQYF
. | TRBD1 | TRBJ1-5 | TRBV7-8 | TGTGCCAGCAGCTTGTTGAGGTACAGGGGGCCTGGCAATCAGCCCCAGCATTTT | CASSLLRYRGPGNQPQHF
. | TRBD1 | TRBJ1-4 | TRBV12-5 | TGTGCTAGTGGTAGGGACAGGGGGCTTCGGGTGTTCGAAAAACTGTTTTTT | CASGRDRGLRVFEKLFF
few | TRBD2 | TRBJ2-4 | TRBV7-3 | TGTGCCAGCAGCTTAACATCTAGCGGGAATAACATTCAGTACTTC | CASSLTSSGNNIQYF
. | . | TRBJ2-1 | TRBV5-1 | TGCGCCAGCAGCTCGCAATTCTACAATGAGCAGTTCTTC | CASSSQFYNEQFF
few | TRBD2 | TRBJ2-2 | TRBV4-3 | TGCGCCAGCAGCTTACGACTAGCGGGAGAAACCGGGGAGCTGTTTTTT | CASSLRLAGETGELFF
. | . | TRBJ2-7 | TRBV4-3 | TGCGCCAGCAGCCAAGACCGGCAGGCCGGGAACGAGCAGTACTTC | CASSQDRQAGNEQYF
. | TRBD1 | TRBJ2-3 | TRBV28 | TGTGCCAGCAGTTTACGGACAGGGGGTGAAGATACGCAGTATTTT | CASSLRTGGEDTQYF
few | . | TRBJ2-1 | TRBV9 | TGTGCCAGCAGCGTACAGCCAGTCGGGGATGAGCAGTTCTTC | CASSVQPVGDEQFF
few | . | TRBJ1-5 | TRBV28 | TGTGCCAGCAGTTTGCCAGGGAAGAGTCAGCCCCAGCATTTT | CASSLPGKSQPQHF
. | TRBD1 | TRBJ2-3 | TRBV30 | TGTGCCTGGAGTTTCGGGACAGGGGGCCTAGATACGCAGTATTTT | CAWSFGTGGLDTQYF
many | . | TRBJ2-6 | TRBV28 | TGTGCCAGCAGTTACTCTGGGGCCAACGTCCTGACTTTC | CASSYSGANVLTF
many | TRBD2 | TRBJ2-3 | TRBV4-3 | TGCGCCAGCAGCCAAGAACTAGCGGGAGGGCCGGGTGACACAGATACGCAGTATTTT | CASSQELAGGPGDTDTQYF
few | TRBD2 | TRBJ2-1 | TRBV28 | TGTGCCAGCAGTTTTAGCGGGAGCGGTAGGAATGAGCAGTTCTTC | CASSFSGSGRNEQFF
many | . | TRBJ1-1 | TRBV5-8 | TGTGCCAGCAGCTTAGGTTGGGCGAACACTGAAGCTTTCTTT | CASSLGWANTEAFF
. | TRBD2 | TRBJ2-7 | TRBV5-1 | TGCGCCAGCAGCTTGGGGGTCTTGACTAGCGGTTCCTACGAGCAGTACTTC | CASSLGVLTSGSYEQYF
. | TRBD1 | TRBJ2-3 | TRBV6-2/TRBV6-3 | TGTGCCAGCAGACGGACAGGGGGCACAGATACGCAGTATTTT | CASRRTGGTDTQYF
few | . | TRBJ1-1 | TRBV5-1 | TGCGCCAGCAACGGTCAGGGATGGGGGAACACTGAAGCTTTCTTT | CASNGQGWGNTEAFF
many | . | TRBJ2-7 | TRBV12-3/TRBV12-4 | TGTGCCAGCAGTCCATCTGTAGGGGAGCAGTACTTC | CASSPSVGEQYF
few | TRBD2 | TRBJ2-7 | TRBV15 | TGTGCCACCAGCTCTAGCGGGACGCCCTGGTACGAGCAGTACTTC | CATSSSGTPWYEQYF
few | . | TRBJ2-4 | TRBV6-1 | TGTGCCTCTAGGGGGTCAGCCCGTCAAAACATTCAGTACTTC | CASRGSARQNIQYF
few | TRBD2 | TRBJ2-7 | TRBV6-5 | TGTGCCAGCAGTTACGGGACTACCTCCGAGCAGTACTTC | CASSYGTTSEQYF
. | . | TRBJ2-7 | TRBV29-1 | TGCAGCGTTGAGCGGACAGTCGGGTTACTCTACGAGCAGTACTTC | CSVERTVGLLYEQYF
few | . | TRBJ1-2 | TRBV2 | TGTGCCAGCAGTGAAGACAGCTCCTATGGCTACACCTTC | CASSEDSSYGYTF
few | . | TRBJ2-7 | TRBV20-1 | TGCAGTGCTGACCGGGGGCAGGGTGGTTACGAGCAGTACTTC | CSADRGQGGYEQYF
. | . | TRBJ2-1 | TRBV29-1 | TGCAGCGTTGAGGGGGCCAGGGATGAGCAGTTCTTC | CSVEGARDEQFF